This TCR beta chain comes out of a study of blood T cells in healthy people across ages. The CDR3 loop spans 14 amino acids. Germline V gene sequence: CDR1 SGHRS, CDR2 YFSETQ. Trimming took 4 bases from V and 2 from J, leaving 13 bases between them. This clonotype was recorded once. Then a second PCR, running roughly 7 to 11 cycles, was carried out with a sample-barcoded 5' primer and a J-beta primer mix. TCRdb redid the calling of the 5' RACE reads with MiXCR, one entry per CDR3 protein. This table holds fewer than 1.5 million distinct CDR3 sequences, 42% found once. The origin of this receptor is a woman aged 18-30 years in good health. This chain joins TRBV5-1 and TRBJ2-7; possibly TRBD1 for D (6 bases). Sequenced: blood. CDR3 sequence: CASSQQGLTYEQYF. The CDR3 DNA follows: TGCGCCAGCAGCCAACAGGGCCTAACCTACGAGCAGTACTTC.